This T cell receptor (beta chain) was recovered during a study of T cell responses to AZD1222 COVID-19 vaccine. Study findings and constraints: Scientists sampled the repertoires only once the peak T cell response had passed.

CDR3 length equals 18 residues. V lost 0 bases and J lost 3, with 21 bases in between. CDR1 is LGHDT, CDR2 YNNKEL, per germline (reference sequence). TCRdb's copy holds only in-frame clones and misses some; the assay was immunoSEQ multiplex PCR. The profile shows 90,000 to 120,000 clones, about nine tenths of them singletons. In this sample, this clone turned up once. As yet, its antigen is unknown. The rearrangement joins TRBV3-1 (or the pseudogene TRBV3-2) to TRBJ2-7; possible D gene TRBD2, 6 bases. The receptor was derived from an adult who received the AZD1222 COVID-19 vaccine. Sequenced here: peripheral blood, sampled 28 days after the second AZD1222 dose. The CDR3 spells CASSQDLASGSIVYEQYF. For the CDR3, the DNA is TGTGCCAGCAGCCAAGACCTTGCGAGCGGGTCGATCGTCTACGAGCAGTACTTC.